This paragraph reports one T cell receptor (beta chain). Its target is not known. The data originate from a study of Ad26.COV2.S vaccination and SARS-CoV-2 variants. As for the study in general: Donor allocation was to the COV1001 Ad26.COV2.S trial arm. Intramuscularly, Ad26.COV2.S was given either once or twice, 56 days apart.

Findings of the study overall: Responses of spike-specific T cells (both CD8+ and CD4+) reportedly showed substantial breadth after vaccination.

This sample's treatment: 15 to 20 received Ad26.COV2.S at low or high dose, single or two shots; roughly five received placebo; per-sample allocation not given. Sampling occurred on day 63 after the first vaccine or placebo injection. Whoever gave the sample was an adult aged 18-55 years in Boston. Using immunoSEQ multiplex PCR, the repertoire was profiled, and TCRdb retains in-frame clones only, with some absent. The data show around 320,000 clones, 70% to 90% seen once. The TCR was taken from a person between 18 and 65 years old who received the Ad26.COV2.S COVID-19 vaccine or a placebo. This material consisted of peripheral blood, taken in a trial of Ad26.COV2.S vaccine versus placebo.

This CDR3 reads CASSQGSRGEKLFF. The CDR3 DNA reads as TGCGCCAGCAGCCAAGGATCCAGGGGCGAAAAACTGTTTTTT. The chain recombines TRBV5-1 with TRBJ1-4, with a possible D match to TRBD1 (6 bases). The CDR3 is 14 residues long. Trimming took 4 bases from V and 8 from J, leaving 15 bases between them. Germline assignment: CDR1 SGHRS and CDR2 YFSETQ.